This TCR beta chain was captured in a study of T cells in Graves' hyperthyroidism and ophthalmopathy (dated by TCRdb to the late 2010s). About the full investigation: Peripheral blood was sampled at the time of initial diagnosis, prior to any treatment. Once sampling was done, hyperthyroidism patients were given methimazole at a starting dose of 30 mg daily, whereas ophthalmopathy patients were given high-dose intravenous methylprednisolone. The paper describes TCR Vbeta CDR3 sequencing of 135 peripheral blood samples, made up of 43 ophthalmopathy patients, around 78 hyperthyroidism patients and 17 progressor patients. An independent validation cohort of 18 to 20 hyperthyroidism patients and about 16 patients who later progressed to ophthalmopathy tested prospective prediction of ophthalmopathy. The roughly 100 discovery patients were randomly divided into training and test sets at a 7:3 ratio. In addition, the study compared T-cell repertoires in thyroid tissue and in blood from five to seven Graves' hyperthyroidism patients. TCR V-J signatures able to tell the groups apart were searched for in a discovery cohort of approximately 95 patients, of whom roughly 42 had Graves' ophthalmopathy and 55 to 65 had stable Graves' hyperthyroidism. General study outcomes and caveats: In cross-validation, a model built on a 13 V-J signature told ophthalmopathy apart from stable hyperthyroidism with 85% to 90% sensitivity and about 81% specificity, and in testing the same model reached 80%/75%. No statistical method was used to fix the sample size in advance, and group allocation was not hidden from the investigators. Most expanded thyroid clonotypes (frequency above 0.001) were also detected in blood, suggesting blood repertoires may reflect thyroid immune responses. In validation, progression to ophthalmopathy was predicted by the model with around 71% sensitivity and just over 72% specificity, a median of approximately 6.5 months before onset.

Hyperthyroidism patients were aged 18 to 65 years and newly diagnosed, with disease duration of less than 2 months. The study excluded patients with uncontrolled infections, other autoimmune diseases, pregnancy or lactation. Diagnoses relied on clinical symptoms, serum thyroxine and TRAb, thyroid ultrasound and orbital computed tomography. Blood from progressor patients was collected at the time of first diagnosis with hyperthyroidism, before any ophthalmopathy symptoms had appeared. PBMCs were separated from 8 to 10 ml of fresh peripheral blood using Ficoll-Paque density gradient centrifugation. Progressor patients were defined as those initially diagnosed with Graves' hyperthyroidism in whom ophthalmopathy developed during follow-up. Trizol reagent was used to extract total RNA, and RNA quality was then checked on an Agilent 2100 Bioanalyzer. A word on this clonotype: Its antigen is unknown. Base qualities were left out, and no much larger clone turns up one base away.

The TCR beta CDR3 regions were amplified from the RNA transcripts. The TCR CDR3 was subjected to a first round of RT-PCR using the HTBI primer set and the Qiagen OneStep RT-PCR kit. The libraries were constructed in a second round of multiplex PCR and then size-selected and purified. Libraries were sequenced paired-end with 100 bp reads on an Illumina HiSeq2000. In the paper's pipeline: SOAPnuke was used to process the raw data, throwing out any read that contained adapters or uncalled bases, had a mean Phred below 15, or lacked an exact constant-primer or identifier match. High-quality paired reads were merged with COPE v1.2.5, and unique nucleotide sequences were defined as clonotypes. MiTCR v1.1 was used to align the clonotypes against IMGT TRBV, TRBD and TRBJ reference segments. The analysis was restricted to V-J combinations with a frequency above 0.0001, which together covered roughly 99% of the repertoires. The TCS score was defined as F50 (clonal expansion) divided by E x V (chaos), with BLOSUM62-based TCRdist calculated between CDR3 peptides within each V-J. Welch's t-statistics and random forest reduced roughly 500 V-J features to roughly 13, which were used in a naive Bayes classifier (R e1071). The raw public data were reprocessed by TCRdb itself: fastp quality trimming at Q25, MiXCR clonotype calling, in-frame beta chains only. CDR3 protein duplicates are merged, each entry listing the most common genes and DNA. Clone size and V and J calls follow TCRdb, not the original study. The sample table records 550,000 to 850,000 distinct CDR3 sequences; roughly 20% of these occur just once. The leading ten clones occupy around 15% of the sample.

The CDR3 holds 14 amino acids from the cysteine to the phenylalanine. CDR3 DNA only is kept here, 42 bases in frame from base 1. CDR1 DFQATT and CDR2 SNEGSKA were looked up in the germline V gene (reference sequence). Trimming at the junction amounts to 3 bases on V and 4 bases on J, and the germline ends lie 12 bases apart. The rearrangement combines TRBV20-1 with TRBJ2-2; a tentative D call is TRBD1 (5 bases match). This TCR came from a woman in her forties or fifties with Graves' hyperthyroidism that later progressed to Graves' ophthalmopathy. The sequenced sample was blood. CDR3 region: CSASWQGATGELFF. Read as DNA, the sequence is TGCAGTGCTAGTTGGCAGGGCGCCACCGGGGAGCTGTTTTTT.